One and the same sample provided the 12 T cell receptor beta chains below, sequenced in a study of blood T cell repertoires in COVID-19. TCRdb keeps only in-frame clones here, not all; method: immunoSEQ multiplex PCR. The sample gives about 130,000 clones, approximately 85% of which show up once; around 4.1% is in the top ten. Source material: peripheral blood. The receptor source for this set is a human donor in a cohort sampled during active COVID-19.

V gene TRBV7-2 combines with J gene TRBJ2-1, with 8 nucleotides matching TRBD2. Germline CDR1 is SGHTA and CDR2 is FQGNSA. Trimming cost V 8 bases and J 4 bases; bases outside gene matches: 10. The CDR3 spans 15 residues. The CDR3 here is CASATLAGGYNEQFF. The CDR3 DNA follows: TGTGCCAGCGCTACTCTTGCGGGGGGTTACAATGAGCAGTTCTTC. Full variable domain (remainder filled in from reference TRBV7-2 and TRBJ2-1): GAGVSQSPSNKVTEKGKDVELRCDPISGHTALYWYRQSLGQGLEFLIYFQGNSAPDKSGLPSDRFSAERTGGSVSTLTIQRTQQEDSAVYLCASATLAGGYNEQFFGPGTRLTVL.

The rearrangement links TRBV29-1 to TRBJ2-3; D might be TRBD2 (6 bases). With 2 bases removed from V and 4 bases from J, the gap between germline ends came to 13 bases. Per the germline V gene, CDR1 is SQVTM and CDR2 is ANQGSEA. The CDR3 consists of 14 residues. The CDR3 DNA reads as TGCAGCGTTGAATTCATGCGGGGAGCAGATACGCAGTATTTT. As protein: CSVEFMRGADTQYF.

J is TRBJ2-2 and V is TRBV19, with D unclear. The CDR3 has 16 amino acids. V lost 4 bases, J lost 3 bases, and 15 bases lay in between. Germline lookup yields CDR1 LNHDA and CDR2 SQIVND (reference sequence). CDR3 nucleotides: TGTGCCAGTAGTACCCTCTCCCAACGGGACACCGGGGAGCTGTTTTTT. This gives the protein CASSTLSQRDTGELFF.

This CDR3 reads CASSIEGAYSETQYF. The CDR3 DNA sequence: TGTGCCAGTAGTATTGAGGGGGCGTATTCAGAGACCCAGTACTTC. The chain has TRBV19 and TRBJ2-5; 7 nucleotides agree with TRBD1. The junction had 8 bases not matched to a gene; V was cut back by 3 bases and J by 4 bases. This CDR3 has 15 amino acids. Germline V gives CDR1 LNHDA, CDR2 SQIVND (reference sequence).

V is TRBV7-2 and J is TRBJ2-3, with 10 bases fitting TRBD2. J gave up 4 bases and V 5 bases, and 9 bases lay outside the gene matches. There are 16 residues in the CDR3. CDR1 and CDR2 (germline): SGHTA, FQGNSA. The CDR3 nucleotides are TGTGCCAGCAGCCCTAGAGGTAGCGGGAGGCCAGATACGCAGTATTTT. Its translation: CASSPRGSGRPDTQYF. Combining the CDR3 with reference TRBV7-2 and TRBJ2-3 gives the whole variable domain GAGVSQSPSNKVTEKGKDVELRCDPISGHTALYWYRQSLGQGLEFLIYFQGNSAPDKSGLPSDRFSAERTGGSVSTLTIQRTQQEDSAVYLCASSPRGSGRPDTQYFGPGTRLTVL.

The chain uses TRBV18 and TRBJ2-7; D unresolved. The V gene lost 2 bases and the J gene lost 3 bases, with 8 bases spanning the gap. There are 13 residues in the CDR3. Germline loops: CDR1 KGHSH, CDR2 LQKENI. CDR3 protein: CASSPVGYYEQYV. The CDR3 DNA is TGTGCCAGCTCACCAGTCGGGTACTACGAGCAGTACGTC.

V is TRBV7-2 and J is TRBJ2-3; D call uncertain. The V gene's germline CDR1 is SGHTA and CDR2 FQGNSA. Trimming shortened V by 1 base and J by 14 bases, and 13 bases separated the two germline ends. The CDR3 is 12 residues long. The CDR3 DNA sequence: TGTGCCAGCAGCTTAGGTGCCACGCCGGGGTATTTT. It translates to CASSLGATPGYF.

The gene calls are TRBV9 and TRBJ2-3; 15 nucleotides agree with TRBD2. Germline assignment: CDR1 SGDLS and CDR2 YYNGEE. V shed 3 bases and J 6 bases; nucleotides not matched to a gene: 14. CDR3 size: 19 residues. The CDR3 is CASSDGLAGGPLFADTQYF. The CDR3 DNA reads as TGTGCCAGCAGCGATGGACTAGCGGGAGGGCCTCTGTTCGCGGATACGCAGTATTTT.

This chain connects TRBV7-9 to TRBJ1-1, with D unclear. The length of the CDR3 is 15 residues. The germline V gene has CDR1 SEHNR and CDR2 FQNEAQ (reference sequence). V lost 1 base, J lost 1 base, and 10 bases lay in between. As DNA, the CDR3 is TGTGCCAGCAGCTTAGGGCGGGCGAGGAACACTGAAGCTTTCTTT. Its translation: CASSLGRARNTEAFF.

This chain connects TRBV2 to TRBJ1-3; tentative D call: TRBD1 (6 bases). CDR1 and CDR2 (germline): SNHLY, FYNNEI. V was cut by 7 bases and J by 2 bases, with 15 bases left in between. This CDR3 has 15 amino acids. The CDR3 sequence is CASTIGGGAGNTIYF. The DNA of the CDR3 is TGTGCCAGCACCATAGGGGGGGGCGCTGGAAACACCATATATTTT.

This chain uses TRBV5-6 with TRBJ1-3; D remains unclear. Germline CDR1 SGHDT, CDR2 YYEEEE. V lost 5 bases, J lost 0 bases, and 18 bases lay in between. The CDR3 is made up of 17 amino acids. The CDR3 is CASRNRWLTDSGNTIYF. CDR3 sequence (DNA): TGTGCCAGCAGAAACCGGTGGCTCACAGACTCTGGAAACACCATATATTTT.

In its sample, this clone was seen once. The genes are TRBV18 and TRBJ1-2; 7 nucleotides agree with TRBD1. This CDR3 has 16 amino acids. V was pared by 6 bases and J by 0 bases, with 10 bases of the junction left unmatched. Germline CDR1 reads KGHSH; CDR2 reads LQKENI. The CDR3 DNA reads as TGTGCCAGCTCTCCTAGACAGGGAAGCTCTAACTATGGCTACACCTTC. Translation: CASSPRQGSSNYGYTF.